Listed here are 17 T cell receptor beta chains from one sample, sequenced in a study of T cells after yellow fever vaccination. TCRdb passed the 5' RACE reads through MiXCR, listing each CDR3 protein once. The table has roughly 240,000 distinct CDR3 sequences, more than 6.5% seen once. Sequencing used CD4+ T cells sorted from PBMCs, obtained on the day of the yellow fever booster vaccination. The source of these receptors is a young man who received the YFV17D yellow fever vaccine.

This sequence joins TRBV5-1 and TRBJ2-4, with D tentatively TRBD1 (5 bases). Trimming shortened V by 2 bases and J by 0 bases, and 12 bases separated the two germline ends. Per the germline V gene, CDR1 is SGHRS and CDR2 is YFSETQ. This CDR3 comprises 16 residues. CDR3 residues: CASSFDSPIAKNIQYF. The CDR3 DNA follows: TGCGCCAGCAGCTTTGACAGTCCAATAGCCAAAAACATTCAGTACTTC.

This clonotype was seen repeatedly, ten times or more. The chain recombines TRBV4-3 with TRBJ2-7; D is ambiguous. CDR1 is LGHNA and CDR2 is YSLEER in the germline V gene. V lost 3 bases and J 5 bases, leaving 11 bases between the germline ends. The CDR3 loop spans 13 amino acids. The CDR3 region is CASSQGLDHEQYF. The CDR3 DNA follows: TGCGCCAGCAGCCAGGGGTTGGATCACGAGCAGTACTTC.

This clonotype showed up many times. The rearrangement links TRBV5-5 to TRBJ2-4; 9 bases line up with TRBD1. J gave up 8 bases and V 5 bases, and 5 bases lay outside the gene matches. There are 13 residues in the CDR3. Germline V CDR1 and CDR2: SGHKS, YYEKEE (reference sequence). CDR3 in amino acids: CASSYRTGDIQYF. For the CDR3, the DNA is TGTGCCAGCAGTTACAGGACAGGGGACATTCAGTACTTC.

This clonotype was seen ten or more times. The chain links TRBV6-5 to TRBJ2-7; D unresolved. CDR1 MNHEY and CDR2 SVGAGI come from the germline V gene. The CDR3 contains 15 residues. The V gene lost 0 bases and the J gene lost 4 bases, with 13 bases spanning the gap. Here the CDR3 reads CASSYSIVGSYEQYF. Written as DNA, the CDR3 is TGTGCCAGCAGTTACTCGATCGTAGGAAGTTACGAGCAGTACTTC.

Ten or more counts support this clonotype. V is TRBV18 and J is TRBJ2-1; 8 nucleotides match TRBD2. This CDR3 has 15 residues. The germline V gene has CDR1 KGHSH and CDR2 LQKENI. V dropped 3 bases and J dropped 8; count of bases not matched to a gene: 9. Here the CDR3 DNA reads TGTGCCAGCTCACCCCCGGGACTAGGTGAGGATGAGCAGTTCTTC. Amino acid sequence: CASSPPGLGEDEQFF.

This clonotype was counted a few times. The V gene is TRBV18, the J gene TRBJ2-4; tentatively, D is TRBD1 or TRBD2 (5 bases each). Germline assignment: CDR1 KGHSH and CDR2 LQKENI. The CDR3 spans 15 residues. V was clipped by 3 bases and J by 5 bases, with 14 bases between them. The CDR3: CASSPSLGVQNIQYF. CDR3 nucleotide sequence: TGTGCCAGCTCACCGAGTCTGGGGGTCCAAAACATTCAGTACTTC.

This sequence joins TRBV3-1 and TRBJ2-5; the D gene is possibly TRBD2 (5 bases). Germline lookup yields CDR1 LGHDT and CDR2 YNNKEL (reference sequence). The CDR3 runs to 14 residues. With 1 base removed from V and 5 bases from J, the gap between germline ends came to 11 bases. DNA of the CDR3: TGTGCCAGCAGCCAAGGGACTTCCCCCGAGACCCAGTACTTC. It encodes CASSQGTSPETQYF.

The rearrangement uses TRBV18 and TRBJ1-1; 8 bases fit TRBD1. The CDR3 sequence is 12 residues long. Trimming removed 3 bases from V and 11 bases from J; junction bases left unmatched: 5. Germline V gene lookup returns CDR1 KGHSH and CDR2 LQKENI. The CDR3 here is CASSPQGAGAFF. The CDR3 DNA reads TGTGCCAGCTCACCGCAGGGGGCGGGGGCTTTCTTT.

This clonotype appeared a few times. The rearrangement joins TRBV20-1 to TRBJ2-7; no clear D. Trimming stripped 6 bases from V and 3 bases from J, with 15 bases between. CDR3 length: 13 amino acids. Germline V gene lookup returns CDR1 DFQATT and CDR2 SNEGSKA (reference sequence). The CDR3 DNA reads TGCAGTGCCCCCTCCGCAGGCAACTACGAGCAGTACTTC. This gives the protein CSAPSAGNYEQYF.

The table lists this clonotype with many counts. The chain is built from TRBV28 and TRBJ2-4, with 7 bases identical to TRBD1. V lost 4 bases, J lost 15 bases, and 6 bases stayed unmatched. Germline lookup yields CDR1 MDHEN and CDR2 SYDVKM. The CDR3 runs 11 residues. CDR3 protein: CASSSRQGWYF. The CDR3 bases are TGTGCCAGCAGTTCAAGACAGGGATGGTACTTC.

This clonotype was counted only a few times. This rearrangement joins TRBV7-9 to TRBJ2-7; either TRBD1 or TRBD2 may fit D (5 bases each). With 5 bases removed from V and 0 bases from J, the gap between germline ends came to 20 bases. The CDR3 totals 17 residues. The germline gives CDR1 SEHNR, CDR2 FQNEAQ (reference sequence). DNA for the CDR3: TGTGCCAGCAGCGTGACCTTGGGACGCGCGAGCTCCTACGAGCAGTACTTC. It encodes CASSVTLGRASSYEQYF.

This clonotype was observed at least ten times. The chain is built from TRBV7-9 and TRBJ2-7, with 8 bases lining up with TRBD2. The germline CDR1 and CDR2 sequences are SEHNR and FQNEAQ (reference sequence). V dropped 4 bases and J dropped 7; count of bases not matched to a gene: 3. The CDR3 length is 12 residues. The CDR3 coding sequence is TGTGCCAGCAGCTGGTTAGCGGGAGAGCAGTACTTC. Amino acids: CASSWLAGEQYF.

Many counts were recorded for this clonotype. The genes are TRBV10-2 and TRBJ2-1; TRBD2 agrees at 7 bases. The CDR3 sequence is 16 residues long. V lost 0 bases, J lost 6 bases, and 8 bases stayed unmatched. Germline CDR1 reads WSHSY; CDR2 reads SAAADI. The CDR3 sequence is CASSESTRWEGNEQFF. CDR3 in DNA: TGCGCCAGCAGTGAGTCGACTCGCTGGGAGGGCAATGAGCAGTTCTTC.

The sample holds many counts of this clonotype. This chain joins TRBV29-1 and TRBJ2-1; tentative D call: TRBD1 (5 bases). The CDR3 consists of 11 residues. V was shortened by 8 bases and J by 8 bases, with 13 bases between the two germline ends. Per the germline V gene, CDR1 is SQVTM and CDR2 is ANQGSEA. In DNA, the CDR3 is TGCAGCCCCCGCTCAGGGCATGAGCAGTTCTTC. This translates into CSPRSGHEQFF.

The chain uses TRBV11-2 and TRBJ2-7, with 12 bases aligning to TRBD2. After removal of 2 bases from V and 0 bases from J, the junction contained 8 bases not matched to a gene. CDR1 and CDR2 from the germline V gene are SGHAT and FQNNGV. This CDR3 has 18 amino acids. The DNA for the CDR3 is TGTGCCAGCAGCTTAAAAGGGACTAGCGGGTCCCACTCCTACGAGCAGTACTTC. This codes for CASSLKGTSGSHSYEQYF.

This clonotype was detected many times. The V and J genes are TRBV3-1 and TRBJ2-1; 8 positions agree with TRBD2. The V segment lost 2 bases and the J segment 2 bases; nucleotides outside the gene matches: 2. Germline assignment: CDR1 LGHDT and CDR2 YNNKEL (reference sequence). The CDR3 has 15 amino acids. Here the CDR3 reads CASSQPGLAYNEQFF. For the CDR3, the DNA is TGTGCCAGCAGCCAACCGGGACTAGCCTACAATGAGCAGTTCTTC.

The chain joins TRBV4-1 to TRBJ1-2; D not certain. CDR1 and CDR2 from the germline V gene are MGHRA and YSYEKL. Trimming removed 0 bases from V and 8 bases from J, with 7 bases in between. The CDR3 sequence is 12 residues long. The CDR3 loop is CASSQEIGGYTF. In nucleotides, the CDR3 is TGCGCCAGCAGCCAAGAAATAGGGGGCTACACCTTC.